This T cell receptor beta chain originates from a study of blood T cell repertoires in COVID-19. Produced via immunoSEQ multiplex PCR; TCRdb's table is partial and in-frame only. The sample holds some 240,000 clones, approximately 82% seen once. Sample: peripheral blood. The sequence was collected from a middle-aged woman who had recovered from COVID-19.

Here the CDR3 reads CASSLRQNSPLHF. The CDR3 DNA reads as TGTGCCAGCAGCCTAAGACAGAATTCACCCCTCCACTTT. V usage is TRBV5-8 and J usage is TRBJ1-6, with D possibly matching TRBD1 (5 bases). The length of the CDR3 is 13 residues. Germline V gene sequence: CDR1 SGHTS, CDR2 YDEGEE. The V gene lost 4 bases and the J gene lost 7 bases, with 9 bases spanning the gap.